This passage covers 2 T cell receptor beta chains from one sample sequenced in a study of control samples from healthy donors and cancer patients. Libraries were prepared by immunoSEQ multiplex PCR; TCRdb keeps only in-frame clonotypes and omits some of them. This table holds 150,000 to 200,000 clones, approximately 90% found once. What was sequenced was blood. All receptors come from a young man in good health.

This clone appeared once. The gene calls are TRBV6-2 or TRBV6-3 and TRBJ2-5; D unclear. The CDR3 totals 14 residues. The V gene's germline CDR1 is MNHEY and CDR2 SVGEGT. The V and J ends lost 0 bases and 4 bases respectively, with 9 bases between them. The CDR3 loop is CASSYSRTTETQYF. Here the CDR3 DNA reads TGTGCCAGCAGTTACTCGAGAACCACAGAGACCCAGTACTTC.

A word on this clone: The same CDR3 arises from other DNA sequences in this sample as well. The V and J genes are TRBV3-1 (or the pseudogene TRBV3-2) and TRBJ1-2, with D unresolved. There are 12 residues in the CDR3. V lost 0 bases and J 8 bases, leaving 7 bases between the germline ends. Germline CDR1 is LGHDT and CDR2 is YNNKEL (reference sequence). CDR3 loop: CASSQEGYGYTF. DNA of the CDR3: TGTGCCAGCAGCCAAGAGGGATACGGCTACACCTTC.